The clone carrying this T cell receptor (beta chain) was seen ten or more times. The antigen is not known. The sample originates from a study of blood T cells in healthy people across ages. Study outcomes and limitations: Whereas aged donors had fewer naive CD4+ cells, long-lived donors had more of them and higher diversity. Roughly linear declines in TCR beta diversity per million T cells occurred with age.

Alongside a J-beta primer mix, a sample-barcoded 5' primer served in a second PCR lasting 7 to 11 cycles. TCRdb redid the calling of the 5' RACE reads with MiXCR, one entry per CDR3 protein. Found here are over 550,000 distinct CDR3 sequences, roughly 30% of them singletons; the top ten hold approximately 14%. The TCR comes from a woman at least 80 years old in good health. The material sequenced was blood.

CDR3 region: CASSSSGRGTEAFF. The CDR3 DNA follows: TGTGCCAGCAGCTCCTCAGGGCGGGGAACTGAAGCTTTCTTT. The chain uses TRBV7-3 and TRBJ1-1; D is perhaps TRBD1 (5 bases). The V gene's germline CDR1 is SGHTA and CDR2 FQGTGA. Trimming removed 4 bases from V and 5 bases from J, with 14 bases in between. The CDR3 is 14 amino acids.